This T cell receptor beta chain was documented in a study of blood T cell repertoires in COVID-19. About the study: The analysed material was cDNA or gDNA that came from T cells, B-cell-depleted T cells, or PBMCs.

Of note for this clone: A much larger clone is a single base away; this may be a read error.

Source study methods: Reference gene primers were amplified, and this amplification served to estimate nucleated cell counts. This table comes from immunoSEQ multiplex PCR, and its TCRdb copy is limited to in-frame clones, with some not included. That table gives V, J and clone size, and the DNA gave D and trimming. This repertoire shows 300,000 or so clones, about 90% found once; its top ten account for less than 9.5%. V was pared by 3 bases and J by 8 bases, with 2 bases of the junction left unmatched. This CDR3 contains 13 residues. Germline lookup yields CDR1 SGHDT and CDR2 YYEEEE. The sample was peripheral blood. This receptor was obtained from a woman in her fifties or sixties who had recovered from COVID-19. The chain couples TRBV5-6 to TRBJ1-6, with 7 bases matching TRBD1. The DNA of the CDR3 is TGTGCCAGCAGCTCCACAGGGGATTCACCCCTCCACTTT. Translated, it gives CASSSTGDSPLHF.